This T cell receptor (beta chain) stems from a study of blood T cell repertoires in COVID-19. About the study: Some COVID-19 samples were acute and others convalescent; all came from the United States, Italy and Spain.

V dropped 2 bases and J dropped 5; count of bases not matched to a gene: 5. Germline CDR1 is KGHSH and CDR2 is LQKENI. The CDR3 consists of 14 residues. The assay was immunoSEQ multiplex PCR, and TCRdb's table has in-frame clones only and misses some. The repertoire includes about 97,000 clones, 85% of them detected once, and less than 2% sits in the top ten. Material for sequencing was peripheral blood. The sequence came from a woman in her 70s with active or convalescent COVID-19. The chain combines TRBV18 with TRBJ2-7, with 8 nucleotides matching TRBD1. CDR3 sequence reads: CASSPADRDNEQYF. In nucleotides, the CDR3 is TGTGCCAGCTCACCAGCGGACAGGGACAACGAGCAGTACTTC.